Presented here are 17 T cell receptor beta chains from one specimen sequenced in a study of blood T cell repertoires in COVID-19. Produced via immunoSEQ multiplex PCR; TCRdb's table is partial and in-frame only. Here the sample spans fewer than 500,000 clones, over 75% being singletons. The sequenced sample consisted of PBMCs or T cells enriched from blood (not recorded which). The receptors come from a man aged 25-45 years who had recovered from COVID-19.

The rearrangement links TRBV6-4 to TRBJ1-2; 8 positions agree with TRBD1. The J segment lost 2 bases and the V segment lost 2 bases, leaving 7 bases of the junction unmatched. This CDR3 is built from 16 residues. The germline gives CDR1 MRHNA, CDR2 SNTAGT. The CDR3 sequence is CASSDQDRAANYGYTF. CDR3 bases: TGTGCCAGCAGTGACCAGGACAGGGCCGCAAACTATGGCTACACCTTC.

In DNA form, the CDR3 reads TGTGCCAGTAGTATAAGGAGTGGTCAGGGGGCGAGGCAAGAGACCCAGTACTTC. As protein: CASSIRSGQGARQETQYF. This chain connects TRBV19 to TRBJ2-5; the match to TRBD1 covers 8 bases. CDR3 length: 18 amino acids. Germline V gene data show CDR1 as LNHDA and CDR2 as SQIVND (reference sequence). The ends lost 2 bases at V and 2 bases at J; junction bases unmatched: 13.

This chain links TRBV6-4 with TRBJ2-5; 10 nucleotides line up with TRBD2. With V trimmed by 3 bases and J by 4 bases, 5 bases remained unmatched. This CDR3 has 15 residues. In germline, CDR1 is MRHNA, CDR2 SNTAGT. The DNA for the CDR3 is TGTGCCAGCAGTGAAGGGCTAGCGGGAGTAGAGACCCAGTACTTC. Amino acids: CASSEGLAGVETQYF.

This clone was counted a few times. V gene TRBV7-2 combines with J gene TRBJ2-1, with TRBD2 matching 14 bases. The germline V gene has CDR1 SGHTA and CDR2 FQGNSA. Germline trimming cut 3 bases from V and 9 bases from J; bases unmatched to any gene: 10. CDR3 size: 17 residues. The CDR3 DNA follows: TGTGCCAGCAGCTTCCAAACTGGACTAGCGGGAGGAGGTGAGCAGTTCTTC. This codes for CASSFQTGLAGGGEQFF.

The V call is TRBV7-3, the J call TRBJ2-7; D is perhaps TRBD2 (5 bases). This CDR3 has 13 residues. The germline CDR1 and CDR2 sequences are SGHTA and FQGTGA. V lost 5 bases to trimming and J lost 3 bases, with 11 bases between them. The CDR3 reads CASSPGRGYEQYF. CDR3 nucleotides: TGTGCCAGCAGCCCTGGACGGGGCTACGAGCAGTACTTC.

J is TRBJ1-2 and V is TRBV5-1; 7 bases are a match to TRBD1. The CDR3 sequence is 14 residues long. CDR1 is SGHRS and CDR2 is YFSETQ in the germline V gene. With V trimmed by 4 bases and J by 2 bases, 5 bases remained unmatched. In DNA form, the CDR3 reads TGCGCCAGCAGCACGGGACAGCAAAACTATGGCTACACCTTC. It is translated as CASSTGQQNYGYTF.

The V and J genes are TRBV28 and TRBJ1-3; D is uncertain. Trimming removed 7 bases from V and 0 bases from J, with 7 bases in between. This CDR3 contains 13 residues. Germline V gene data show CDR1 as MDHEN and CDR2 as SYDVKM. The CDR3 DNA reads as TGTGCCAGCACAACCTACTCTGGAAACACCATATATTTT. This gives the protein CASTTYSGNTIYF.

The chain couples TRBV5-8 to TRBJ2-2; the match to TRBD1 covers 10 bases. V was pared by 4 bases and J by 4 bases, with 4 bases of the junction left unmatched. This CDR3 spans 15 amino acids. The V gene's germline CDR1 is SGHTS and CDR2 YDEGEE. The CDR3 loop reads CASSPGQGVTGELFF. Here the CDR3 DNA reads TGTGCCAGCAGCCCTGGACAGGGGGTCACCGGGGAGCTGTTTTTT.

This chain connects TRBV6-5 to TRBJ1-2; D might be TRBD1 (6 bases). The CDR3 is 16 amino acids. V lost 0 bases to trimming and J lost 4 bases, with 15 bases between them. CDR1 is MNHEY, CDR2 SVGAGI, per germline. DNA for the CDR3: TGTGCCAGCAGTTACTCGAACCGGGGAGGGGGCTATGGCTACACCTTC. It specifies CASSYSNRGGGYGYTF.

This clone was detected only once. This chain connects TRBV28 to TRBJ2-1; the match to TRBD1 covers 12 bases. The CDR3 has 17 amino acids. Germline CDR1 MDHEN, CDR2 SYDVKM. Losses at the gene ends were 7 bases for V and 9 bases for J; bases not matched to a gene: 16. CDR3 bases: TGTGCCAGCACCTCCCCCCCCGGGACAGGGGGCGCGGGTGAGCAGTTCTTC. This encodes CASTSPPGTGGAGEQFF.

Here the CDR3 reads CASRYTMQETQYF. The CDR3 DNA reads as TGTGCCAGCAGATATACTATGCAAGAGACCCAGTACTTC. This chain connects TRBV14 to TRBJ2-5; no reliable D call. The V gene lost 6 bases and the J gene lost 2 bases, with 10 bases spanning the gap. Germline V gene data show CDR1 as SGHDN and CDR2 as FVKESK. The length of the CDR3 is 13 residues.

The chain is built from TRBV7-2 and TRBJ2-1; possible D gene TRBD2, 6 bases. Per the germline V gene, CDR1 is SGHTA and CDR2 is FQGNSA. The V and J ends lost 1 base and 2 bases respectively, with 9 bases between them. The CDR3 covers 15 residues. The CDR3 region is CASSLVGLPYNEQFF. CDR3 coding DNA: TGTGCCAGCAGCTTAGTGGGACTCCCCTACAATGAGCAGTTCTTC.

The gene calls are TRBV6-1 and TRBJ1-5; maybe TRBD1 (5 bases). CDR1 and CDR2 from the germline V gene are MNHNS and SASEGT. The length of the CDR3 is 17 residues. Trimming cost V 2 bases and J 2 bases, with 16 bases left between them. In DNA, the CDR3 is TGTGCCAGCAGTGAACAGGGCCCAGGGCTAGGCAATCAGCCCCAGCATTTT. Its translation is CASSEQGPGLGNQPQHF.

V is TRBV28 and J is TRBJ2-5, with D hard to call. The CDR3 runs to 15 residues. Trimming removed 2 bases at V and 4 bases at J, with 14 bases between. The germline V gene encodes CDR1 MDHEN and CDR2 SYDVKM. The CDR3 region is CASSLTGDRVETQYF. The CDR3 coding sequence is TGTGCCAGCAGTTTAACCGGAGATAGAGTAGAGACCCAGTACTTC.

V is TRBV6-5 and J is TRBJ2-2, with 13 bases identical to TRBD2. In germline, CDR1 is MNHEY, CDR2 SVGAGI. After removal of 10 bases from V and 7 bases from J, the junction contained 6 bases not matched to a gene. The CDR3 has 14 amino acids. CDR3 bases: TGTGCCATTCGGACTAGCGGGAGTTTCGGGGAGCTGTTTTTT. Its translation: CAIRTSGSFGELFF.

V and J are TRBV5-1 and TRBJ2-1; TRBD1 matches at 9 bases. This CDR3 has 15 residues. The germline V gene has CDR1 SGHRS and CDR2 YFSETQ. V shed 0 bases, J shed 7 bases, and the junction held 5 bases outside the gene matches. In nucleotides, the CDR3 is TGCGCCAGCAGCTTGGTGACAGGGGGGATTAATGAGCAGTTCTTC. This gives the protein CASSLVTGGINEQFF.

As concerns this clone: Other DNA sequences in this specimen translate into the identical CDR3. This chain links TRBV7-9 with TRBJ2-1; D possibly corresponds to TRBD2 (6 bases). The germline V and J ends were trimmed by 1 base and 6 bases, with 10 bases remaining between them. The germline gives CDR1 SEHNR, CDR2 FQNEAQ (reference sequence). The CDR3 spans 14 residues. CDR3 sequence (DNA): TGTGCCAGCAGCTTAGTCCGGGAGCCCAATGAGCAGTTCTTC. This gives the protein CASSLVREPNEQFF.